These 9 T cell receptor beta chains share one sample of origin, sequenced in a study of T cells in Graves' hyperthyroidism and ophthalmopathy. Amplification targeted TCR beta CDR3 regions from RNA transcripts. The HTBI primer set was used in a first-round RT-PCR of the TCR CDR3. TCRdb independently ran MiXCR on the multiplex PCR reads; one entry per CDR3 protein. The sample contains some 440,000 distinct CDR3 sequences, approximately 14% of which appear only once. Source material: blood. Every receptor here comes from a woman between 18 and 29 years old with Graves' hyperthyroidism.

This clonotype was seen many times. The V and J genes are TRBV28 and TRBJ1-2, with 10 bases identical to TRBD1. Germline V gives CDR1 MDHEN, CDR2 SYDVKM. This CDR3 region has 14 residues. V shed 5 bases, J shed 7 bases, and the junction held 7 bases outside the gene matches. The CDR3 region has the DNA TGTGCCAGCAGTATATCGGGACAGGGGTCTGGCTACACCTTC. Residues: CASSISGQGSGYTF.

This clonotype has only a few counts. The rearrangement joins TRBV4-2 to TRBJ1-4, with D uncertain. This CDR3 contains 15 residues. CDR1 LGHNA and CDR2 YNFKEQ come from the germline V gene. Trimming cost V 1 base and J 4 bases, with 10 bases left between them. CDR3 region: CASSQGNSLNEKLFF. Written as DNA, the CDR3 is TGTGCCAGCAGCCAAGGTAACAGCCTTAATGAAAAACTGTTTTTT.

This clonotype has more than one count but fewer than ten. The chain uses TRBV9 and TRBJ2-5; 10 bases align to TRBD2. The CDR3 runs to 15 residues. Germline CDR1 SGDLS, CDR2 YYNGEE. Unmatched junction bases numbered 7, after V lost 3 bases and J lost 5 bases. The CDR3 region is CASSDRAGGPETQYF. The CDR3, as DNA: TGTGCCAGCAGCGACCGAGCGGGGGGGCCGGAGACCCAGTACTTC.

This clonotype was recorded at least ten times. The genes are TRBV6-1 and TRBJ2-3, with TRBD1 matching 7 bases. CDR3 size: 13 residues. Trimming cost V 6 bases and J 3 bases; bases outside gene matches: 3. Germline CDR1 is MNHNS and CDR2 is SASEGT. The CDR3 region is CASRLQGTDTQYF. The CDR3 DNA reads as TGTGCCAGCAGGTTACAGGGGACAGATACGCAGTATTTT.

This clonotype was detected ten times or more. The chain carries TRBV27 and TRBJ1-5; TRBD1 matches 10 bases. V lost 1 base, J lost 6 bases, and 6 bases stayed unmatched. The CDR3 contains 16 residues. Germline assignment: CDR1 MNHEY and CDR2 SMNVEV (reference sequence). The CDR3 coding sequence is TGTGCCAGCAGTTTATATGGACAGGGGGTGAGTCAGCCCCAGCATTTT. This gives the protein CASSLYGQGVSQPQHF.

This clonotype has ten or more counts. The chain carries TRBV10-3 and TRBJ2-5; D possibly corresponds to TRBD2 (6 bases). Looked up from germline, CDR1 is ENHRY and CDR2 is SYGVKD. This CDR3 contains 13 residues. V shed 6 bases and J shed 5 bases, with 13 bases lying between them. The CDR3 loop is CAISPGLKETQYF. The CDR3 DNA sequence: TGTGCCATCAGCCCGGGACTTAAGGAGACCCAGTACTTC.

The sample holds many counts of this clonotype. J is TRBJ1-1 and V is TRBV7-9, with D possibly TRBD1 on 6 matching bases. CDR1 is SEHNR, CDR2 FQNEAQ, per germline (reference sequence). Trimming took 3 bases from V and 7 from J, leaving 18 bases between them. The CDR3 consists of 15 residues. CDR3 sequence: CASSFATGADLEAFF. The CDR3 region has the DNA TGTGCCAGCAGCTTCGCGACAGGTGCCGACCTTGAAGCTTTCTTT. Complete variable domain (other parts from reference TRBV7-9 and TRBJ1-1): DTGVSQNPRHKITKRGQNVTFRCDPISEHNRLYWYRQTLGQGPEFLTYFQNEAQLEKSRLLSDRFSAERPKGSFSTLEIQRTEQGDSAMYLCASSFATGADLEAFFGQGTRLTVV.

The chain links TRBV5-1 to TRBJ2-1; TRBD2 is a possible D gene (6 bases). This CDR3 spans 13 amino acids. From germline, CDR1 is SGHRS and CDR2 YFSETQ. Trimming left V 4 bases short and J 8 bases short, with 13 bases between. Here the CDR3 DNA reads TGCGCCAGCAGCACCGGGGGTCTTTATGAGCAGTTCTTC. Residues: CASSTGGLYEQFF.

The chain uses TRBV5-4 and TRBJ1-6; no clear D gene. The germline V and J ends were trimmed by 2 bases and 10 bases, with 7 bases remaining between them. Germline V gives CDR1 SGHNT, CDR2 YYREEE (reference sequence). The CDR3 has 12 amino acids. The CDR3 region is CASSFGRSPLHF. The CDR3 DNA reads as TGTGCCAGCAGCTTTGGGCGATCACCCCTCCACTTT.